The 2 T cell receptor beta chains reported below all come from one sample, sequenced in a study of T-cell reconstitution after alpha-beta-depleted transplantation in children. The TCRbeta library was prepared with unique molecular identifiers. TCRdb fed the PCR reads into MiXCR, producing one record per CDR3 protein. There are around 450,000 distinct CDR3 sequences in the sample; 15% to 20% occur only once, and under 30% lies in the top ten. This sample comprised PBMCs, mostly from graft donor cells, obtained 360 days after TCRalphabeta/CD19-depleted stem cell transplant. These receptors all come from a boy under three years old who had a stem cell transplant for Wiskott-Aldrich syndrome, so the T cells may come from the graft donor.

This clonotype was seen a few times. This sequence joins TRBV7-8 and TRBJ2-1; no clear D gene. This CDR3 contains 12 residues. Deletions cut 6 bases from V and 9 bases from J, with 12 bases between. From germline, CDR1 is SGHVS and CDR2 FQNEAQ. The CDR3 DNA reads as TGTGCCAGCAGTTTCTGGCTAGGTGAGCAGTTCTTC. As protein: CASSFWLGEQFF.

The chain is built from TRBV20-1 and TRBJ2-1, with unresolved D. Germline V gene data show CDR1 as DFQATT and CDR2 as SNEGSKA (reference sequence). The ends were cut back, 0 bases at V and 4 bases at J, with 4 bases in the middle. The CDR3 has 12 residues. The DNA for the CDR3 is TGCAGTGCTAGAGATCCTTACAATGAGCAGTTCTTC. Its protein is CSARDPYNEQFF.